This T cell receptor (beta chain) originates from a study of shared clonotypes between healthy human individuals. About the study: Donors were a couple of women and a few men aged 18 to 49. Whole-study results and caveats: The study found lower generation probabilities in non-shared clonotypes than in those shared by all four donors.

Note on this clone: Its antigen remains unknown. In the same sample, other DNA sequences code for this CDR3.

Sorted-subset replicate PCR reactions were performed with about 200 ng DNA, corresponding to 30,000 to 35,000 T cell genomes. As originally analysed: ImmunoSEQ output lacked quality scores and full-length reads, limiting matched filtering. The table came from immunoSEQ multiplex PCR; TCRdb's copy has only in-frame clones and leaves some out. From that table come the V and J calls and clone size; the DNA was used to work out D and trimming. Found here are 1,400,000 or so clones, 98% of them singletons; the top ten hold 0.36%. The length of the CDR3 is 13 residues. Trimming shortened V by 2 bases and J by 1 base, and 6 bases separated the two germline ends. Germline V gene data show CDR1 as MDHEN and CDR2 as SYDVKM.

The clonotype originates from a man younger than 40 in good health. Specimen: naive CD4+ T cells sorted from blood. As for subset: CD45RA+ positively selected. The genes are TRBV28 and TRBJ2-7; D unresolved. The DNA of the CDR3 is TGTGCCAGCAGTTTAACCGTTTCCTACGAGCAGTACTTC. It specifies CASSLTVSYEQYF.